This TCR beta chain was captured by sequencing in a study of cytomegalovirus exposure and HLA in healthy donors. Trimming removed 2 bases from V and 2 bases from J, with 6 bases in between. Germline V gene sequence: CDR1 WNHNN, CDR2 SYGVQD (reference sequence). The CDR3 covers 13 residues. 13 Jbeta primers and 60 Vbeta primers were used for the PCR. Using immunoSEQ multiplex PCR, the repertoire was profiled, and TCRdb retains in-frame clones only, with some absent. The table has about 140,000 clones, around 80% seen once; the top ten hold more than 2.5%. The clonotype comes from a man aged 40-50 years in good health and CMV-seronegative. Sequencing was carried out using PBMCs. The chain links TRBV10-1 to TRBJ1-2; D not certain. The CDR3 sequence is CASSEGLNYGYTF. The CDR3 region has the DNA TGCGCCAGCAGTGAGGGCCTCAACTATGGCTACACCTTC.